The 4 T cell receptor beta chains presented below share a single source sample, sequenced in a study of CXCR3-negative and CXCR3-positive naive CD8 T cells. Antigens for these TCRs are unknown. Study-wide findings and caveats: The TRB CDR3s that CXCR3-positive naive cells carried were more hydrophobic than those of CXCR3-negative naive cells.

The study made its TRB cDNA libraries by 5' RACE, adding UMI labels. TCRdb reanalyzed the 5' RACE reads, giving one entry per CDR3 protein sequence and no DNA. The sample totals about 6,200 distinct CDR3 sequences. The source material was naive CXCR3+ CD8+ T cells from blood. Subset specified: CD45RO-CCR7+CD27+CD95- naive CD8+ T cells expressing CXCR3 (TNR3+). Source of these receptors: a human donor in good health. Some clones in this sample may be carry-over from other donors' samples.

This clonotype is identified as medium-sized from frequency. V is TRBV20-1 and J is TRBJ2-7; the D call of TRBD2 rests on TCRdb alone, since no DNA is present to check it. The germline V gene encodes CDR1 DFQATT and CDR2 SNEGSKA (reference sequence). This CDR3 has 16 amino acids. This chain's CDR3 is CSARDQLLAQPYEQYF.

This clonotype shows up as medium-sized by frequency. The chain is built from TRBV12-3 or TRBV12-4 and TRBJ1-2; TCRdb indicates TRBD1, and absent DNA this call remains unverified. The length of the CDR3 is 14 residues. The CDR3 reads CASRPHPGPDGYTF.

This clonotype ranks as medium-sized in terms of frequency. The chain joins TRBV7-2 to TRBJ2-7. Germline CDR1 SGHTA, CDR2 FQGNSA. CDR3 size: 14 residues. The CDR3: CASSFEDAFYEQYF.

The J gene is TRBJ1-4, the V gene TRBV11-2. Germline CDR1 SGHAT, CDR2 FQNNGV. The CDR3 totals 13 residues. The chain's CDR3 is CASSLTSNEKLFF.